The sequence of this T cell receptor (beta chain) was determined in a study of beta chain features in type 1 diabetes (dated by TCRdb to between 2018 and 2020). Study-level background: No differences in mean age, gender distribution, total cell number or subset yield were found between patients and healthy donors. A total of 107,917,701 sorted cells were examined across all samples, and a strong correlation was observed between cell number per subset and RNA yield. The study compared TCRB repertoires of sorted circulating CD4+ T cell subsets between recently diagnosed type 1 diabetes patients and matched healthy donors. Naive and central memory subsets were obtained from all 30 or so donors, but regulatory and stem cell-like memory subsets were isolated from only 8 patients and about 8 healthy donors.

The full study reports these points: In all four CD4+ subsets, TCRB CDR3 length was moderately but significantly shorter in type 1 diabetes patients. Naive, central memory and regulatory TCRB repertoires appeared more similar among patients than among healthy donors. Shorter templates might be favored by PCR, yet because patient and control samples were amplified and corrected together, any such skew would affect both groups equally. Because small numbers of individuals were included in the HLA sub-analyses, any influence of HLA type on TCRB rearrangement was left unresolved. Patients with type 1 diabetes made fewer insertions and deleted more nucleotides at VDJ recombination sites, implying thymic rearrangement abnormalities. Because cDNA rather than genomic DNA was sequenced, highly expressing activated cells could have been over-represented, although no difference in activation and CD3 levels was found between groups.

The High Capacity cDNA Reverse Transcription Kit was used to reverse transcribe all of the isolated RNA, meaning that expressed TCRB transcripts were what got sequenced. Naive, central memory and regulatory T cell samples underwent deep immunoSEQ sequencing, averaging around 4 million total reads per sample. Sorted cells were lysed in RLT buffer, and RNA was extracted using DNase-treated RNeasy Micro or Mini kits according to cell number. Each cell subset was processed separately to prevent cross-contamination, with patient and healthy donor samples processed together. The immunoSEQ multiplex PCR was used to amplify TCRB sequences from cDNA, generating 87-bp fragments that spanned the CDR3 region. Sequencing of the amplicons was done on the Illumina HiSeq platform. In the original analysis: Synthetic template baselines were used to correct PCR bias computationally, reads within Hamming distance 2 were collapsed, and singletons that could not be merged were discarded. By aligning reads against IMGT, V, D and J genes, CDR3 length, and insertions or deletions at six rearrangement sites were assigned. Within each subset, clonotype counts were normalized to sorted cell number, and only after that were true diversity and Gini coefficients computed with the tcR R package. Repertoire sharing was quantified using the overlap coefficient calculated on TCRB nucleotide sequences. As a proxy for the pre-selection repertoire, out-of-frame TCRB sequences from naive cells were analyzed. This is the immuneACCESS table as TCRdb keeps it, with only in-frame sequences that have V and J called. A part of the clones is gone; compared with another copy, unresolved V genes explain less than half, and the rest is unexplained. The V and J calls and clone size were taken over from that table, and D and trimming were inferred from the DNA. The sample table lists fewer than 500,000 clones, approximately 15% of them with a count of one. Clones ranked in the top ten supply roughly 0.036% of the sample.

Comment on this clone: Its antigen remains unidentified. No base quality information exists; no much larger clone differs at one position.

The CDR1 and CDR2 encoded by the germline V gene are SGHTA and FQGNSA. V loses 1 base of germline sequence and J loses 0 bases, and the interval between the two ends is 15 bases. The CDR3 contains 17 residues, cysteine and phenylalanine counted. Only CDR3 DNA is held: 51 bases, read in frame from base 1. A single peripheral blood draw of roughly 0.11 L on average was collected from each donor into heparinised tubes. Naive, central memory, regulatory and stem cell-like memory CD4+ T cells were sorted on a BD FACSAria II using a panel including CD45RO, CCR7, CD25, CD127, CD95 and CD27. A purity above 98% was achieved for all sorted populations. PBMCs were isolated immediately by Lymphoprep density gradient centrifugation and stained directly without culture. To minimize batch effects, samples were stained and sorted in pairs, one healthy donor with one patient per experiment.

The TCR comes from a young man in good health. The chain joins TRBV7-2 to TRBJ1-1; the D gene cannot be resolved reliably. What was sequenced was naive CD4+ T cells from blood. Interpreted using the paper, the cell subset or site label stands for: true naive CD4+ T cells. The nucleotide sequence reads TGTGCCAGCAGCTTAGGGGGAATCGGGAATCTGAACACTGAAGCTTTCTTT. This codes for CASSLGGIGNLNTEAFF.